These 8 T cell receptor beta chains were sequenced from one sample in a study of T cells in Graves' hyperthyroidism and ophthalmopathy. Template material for amplifying TCR beta CDR3 regions consisted of RNA transcripts. Carried out on the TCR CDR3, a first-round RT-PCR used the HTBI primer set. TCRdb re-derived calls from the multiplex PCR reads in MiXCR, one entry per CDR3 protein. This repertoire shows 650,000 to 700,000 distinct CDR3 sequences, around 16% found once; its top ten account for roughly a sixth. The sample was blood. Every receptor here comes from a man between 45 and 60 years old with Graves' hyperthyroidism.

This clonotype has at least ten counts. The genes are TRBV28 and TRBJ2-1; 8 nucleotides match TRBD2. Germline CDR1 and CDR2: MDHEN and SYDVKM. The CDR3 runs 14 residues. V lost 6 bases to trimming and J lost 8 bases; unmatched junction nucleotides: 9. The CDR3 protein is CASSNTGTRDEQFF. The CDR3 nucleotides read TGTGCCAGCAGCAATACCGGGACTAGGGATGAGCAGTTCTTC. Full variable domain (outside the CDR3, taken from reference TRBV28 and TRBJ2-1): DVKVTQSSRYLVKRTGEKVFLECVQDMDHENMFWYRQDPGLGLRLIYFSYDVKMKEKGDIPEGYSVSREKKERFSLILESASTNQTSMYLCASSNTGTRDEQFFGPGTRLTVL.

The chain links TRBV3-1 to TRBJ2-5; 8 bases agree with TRBD2. Germline V gene sequence: CDR1 LGHDT, CDR2 YNNKEL (reference sequence). J gave up 3 bases and V 10 bases, and 16 bases lay outside the gene matches. The CDR3 has 16 residues. The DNA for the CDR3 is TGTGCCACAAGCCGATCTTCTAGCGGGCTTGAAGAGACCCAGTACTTC. Encoded protein: CATSRSSSGLEETQYF.

This clonotype was counted at least ten times. The chain employs TRBV28 and TRBJ2-7, with unresolved D. Looked up from germline, CDR1 is MDHEN and CDR2 is SYDVKM. CDR3 length: 11 amino acids. Deletions cut 7 bases from V and 6 bases from J, with 10 bases between. CDR3 protein: CASTSLIEQYF. CDR3 nucleotides: TGTGCCAGCACCTCCCTTATCGAGCAGTACTTC. The full variable domain, in which reference TRBV28 and TRBJ2-7 provide the parts outside the CDR3, is DVKVTQSSRYLVKRTGEKVFLECVQDMDHENMFWYRQDPGLGLRLIYFSYDVKMKEKGDIPEGYSVSREKKERFSLILESASTNQTSMYLCASTSLIEQYFGPGTRLTVT.

At least ten counts were recorded for this clonotype. This chain uses TRBV24-1 with TRBJ1-2, with D perhaps TRBD1 (5 bases). The V and J ends lost 4 bases and 4 bases respectively, with 12 bases between them. The CDR3 contains 14 residues. The germline V gene encodes CDR1 KGHDR and CDR2 SFDVKD. Written as DNA, the CDR3 is TGTGCCACCAGTGACCCGGACAAGCCCTATGGCTACACCTTC. Its translation is CATSDPDKPYGYTF.

This chain connects TRBV20-1 to TRBJ2-1; D is unresolved. The CDR3 consists of 16 residues. CDR1 is DFQATT and CDR2 is SNEGSKA in the germline V gene (reference sequence). The germline V and J ends were trimmed by 1 base and 5 bases, with 18 bases remaining between them. CDR3 sequence: CSARARLLGGDNEQFF. The CDR3 nucleotides are TGCAGTGCTAGAGCACGATTATTGGGCGGCGACAATGAGCAGTTCTTC.

The J gene is TRBJ2-5, the V gene TRBV7-9, with D maybe TRBD1 (6 bases). CDR3 size: 14 residues. CDR1 and CDR2 (germline): SEHNR, FQNEAQ (reference sequence). V lost 10 bases, J lost 5 bases, and 20 bases lay in between. The CDR3: CATDSGTWEETQYF. As DNA, the CDR3 is TGTGCCACCGATTCAGGGACATGGGAGGAGACCCAGTACTTC.

This chain uses TRBV5-1 with TRBJ1-4, with a weak D call TRBD1 (5 bases). V gave up 4 bases and J gave up 0 bases, with 13 bases separating them. Per the germline V gene, CDR1 is SGHRS and CDR2 is YFSETQ. CDR3 length equals 16 residues. CDR3 bases: TGCGCCAGCAGCCATGGGACCGCCGCAACTAATGAAAAACTGTTTTTT. Translation: CASSHGTAATNEKLFF.

The sample holds many counts of this clonotype. The DNA of the CDR3 is TGTGCCAGCAGTTACTCGATAGGGCCTAGCGCGCACGAGCAGTACTTC. As protein: CASSYSIGPSAHEQYF. The rearrangement links TRBV6-6 to TRBJ2-7; a weak D match, TRBD2 (6 bases). The V gene lost 0 bases and the J gene lost 5 bases, with 17 bases spanning the gap. The CDR3 runs to 16 residues. Germline CDR1 is MNHNY and CDR2 is SVGAGI (reference sequence).